The next 25 T cell receptor beta chains were all read from a single sample in a study of cytomegalovirus exposure and HLA in healthy donors. Sequenced by immunoSEQ multiplex PCR; TCRdb stores in-frame clones only, minus some. The repertoire holds some 250,000 clones, around 90% seen once, with under 0.45% in the top ten. The sequenced sample consisted of PBMCs. The receptors originated from a young woman in good health and CMV-seronegative.

The V call is TRBV18, the J call TRBJ1-1; tentatively, D is TRBD1 (5 bases). The CDR3 consists of 14 residues. CDR1 and CDR2 from the germline V gene are KGHSH and LQKENI. Trimming took 1 base from V and 5 from J, leaving 11 bases between them. The CDR3 is CASSPLGARTEAFF. Here the CDR3 DNA reads TGTGCCAGCTCACCACTTGGGGCGAGGACTGAAGCTTTCTTT.

The genes are TRBV25-1 and TRBJ1-5; D is undetermined. The CDR3 runs to 14 residues. From germline, CDR1 is MGHDK and CDR2 SYGVNS. V was cut by 3 bases and J by 1 base, with 7 bases left in between. CDR3 residues: CASSELESNQPQHF. CDR3 nucleotide sequence: TGTGCCAGCAGTGAGCTAGAGAGCAATCAGCCCCAGCATTTT.

The chain joins TRBV19 to TRBJ1-1; 10 bases are a match to TRBD1. The trim removed 6 bases at V and 8 bases at J, leaving 12 bases unmatched. Germline V gives CDR1 LNHDA, CDR2 SQIVND (reference sequence). The CDR3 sequence is 15 residues long. The CDR3 sequence: CASRKQIGTGAEAFF. DNA for the CDR3: TGTGCCAGTAGAAAACAAATCGGGACAGGGGCGGAAGCTTTCTTT.

The chain uses TRBV6-5 and TRBJ2-5; D might be TRBD1 (8 bases). Germline CDR1 reads MNHEY; CDR2 reads SVGAGI. There are 15 residues in the CDR3. V was pared by 2 bases and J by 2 bases, with 12 bases between. CDR3 residues: CASSYDRGGQETQYF. Here the CDR3 DNA reads TGTGCCAGCAGTTACGACAGGGGAGGGCAAGAGACCCAGTACTTC.

The V and J genes are TRBV7-8 and TRBJ2-7; 7 positions agree with TRBD1. From germline, CDR1 is SGHVS and CDR2 FQNEAQ. CDR3 length: 17 residues. J lost 0 bases, V lost 1 base, and 9 bases had no gene match. This CDR3 is CASSLEMQGESSYEQYF. DNA for the CDR3: TGTGCCAGCAGCTTAGAAATGCAGGGGGAAAGCTCCTACGAGCAGTACTTC.

J is TRBJ2-1 and V is TRBV7-7; 9 positions match TRBD2. Germline trimming cut 3 bases from V and 2 bases from J; bases unmatched to any gene: 5. The CDR3 spans 16 residues. The germline V gene has CDR1 SSHAT and CDR2 FNYEAQ (reference sequence). CDR3 protein: CASSFVAGATYNEQFF. The CDR3 DNA follows: TGTGCCAGCAGCTTCGTAGCGGGGGCCACCTACAATGAGCAGTTCTTC. Full variable domain (missing parts from reference TRBV7-7 and TRBJ2-1): GAGVSQSPRYKVTKRGQDVTLRCDPISSHATLYWYQQALGQGPEFLTYFNYEAQPDKSGLPSDRFSAERPEGSISTLTIQRTEQRDSAMYRCASSFVAGATYNEQFFGPGTRLTVL.

The chain carries TRBV14 and TRBJ2-3; 12 positions agree with TRBD2. V lost 0 bases and J lost 5; bases outside the gene matches: 6. The germline gives CDR1 SGHDN, CDR2 FVKESK. This CDR3 has 17 residues. CDR3 in DNA: TGTGCCAGCAGCCAAGATACTAGCGGGGGGTTCGGAGATACGCAGTATTTT. Protein product: CASSQDTSGGFGDTQYF.

The chain uses TRBV28 and TRBJ1-1, with TRBD1 as a possible D gene (5 bases). V lost 3 bases and J 1 base, leaving 24 bases between the germline ends. The germline V gene encodes CDR1 MDHEN and CDR2 SYDVKM. CDR3 length equals 19 residues. CDR3 protein: CASSLRLGAGRWTNTEAFF. The DNA for the CDR3 is TGTGCCAGCAGTTTGCGTTTAGGGGCCGGGCGGTGGACGAACACTGAAGCTTTCTTT.

The CDR3 DNA follows: TGTGCCAGCAGTAGCCCCTCAGGGGGCGCTGAGACCCAGTACTTC. Protein: CASSSPSGGAETQYF. The genes are TRBV25-1 and TRBJ2-5, with 8 nucleotides matching TRBD1. Germline V CDR1 and CDR2: MGHDK, SYGVNS. CDR3 length: 15 amino acids. Trimming at V came to 5 bases and at J to 5 bases, leaving 10 bases not matched to a gene. Full variable domain (rest looked up from reference TRBV25-1 and TRBJ2-5): EADIYQTPRYLVIGTGKKITLECSQTMGHDKMYWYQQDPGMELHLIHYSYGVNSTEKGDLSSESTVSRIRTEHFPLTLESARPSHTSQYLCASSSPSGGAETQYFGPGTRLLVL.

The genes are TRBV27 and TRBJ1-1; 8 positions agree with TRBD1. With V trimmed by 5 bases and J by 1 base, 3 bases remained unmatched. The CDR3 is 14 amino acids. The germline gives CDR1 MNHEY, CDR2 SMNVEV (reference sequence). The DNA of the CDR3 is TGTGCCAGCAGTCCCGGGACAGGGAACACTGAAGCTTTCTTT. Translation: CASSPGTGNTEAFF.

The V gene is TRBV11-2, the J gene TRBJ2-7, with 7 bases matching TRBD2. The ends lost 2 bases at V and 7 bases at J; junction bases unmatched: 5. This CDR3 has 13 residues. Germline CDR1 is SGHAT and CDR2 is FQNNGV. The CDR3 is CASSLFAGVEQYV. CDR3 bases: TGTGCCAGCAGCTTATTCGCGGGGGTTGAGCAGTACGTC.

The rearrangement joins TRBV5-4 to TRBJ2-3, with TRBD2 identical over 9 bases. V lost 0 bases to trimming and J lost 0 bases; unmatched junction nucleotides: 8. The germline CDR1 and CDR2 sequences are SGHNT and YYREEE (reference sequence). This CDR3 is built from 18 residues. The CDR3 is CASSLELLAGTSTDTQYF. CDR3 coding DNA: TGTGCCAGCAGCTTGGAGCTGCTAGCGGGGACTAGCACAGATACGCAGTATTTT. The whole variable domain, filled in from reference TRBV5-4 and TRBJ2-3, reads ETGVTQSPTHLIKTRGQQVTLRCSSQSGHNTVSWYQQALGQGPQFIFQYYREEENGRGNFPPRFSGLQFPNYSSELNVNALELDDSALYLCASSLELLAGTSTDTQYFGPGTRLTVL.

This clone was recorded a few times. The rearrangement joins TRBV6-1 to TRBJ2-7, with 13 bases lining up with TRBD2. Losses at the gene ends were 9 bases for V and 0 bases for J; bases not matched to a gene: 5. CDR1 and CDR2 from the germline V gene are MNHNS and SASEGT. The CDR3 length is 15 residues. CDR3 residues: CASGLAGDSSYEQYV. The DNA of the CDR3 is TGTGCCAGTGGACTAGCGGGGGATAGCTCCTACGAGCAGTACGTC.

This chain links TRBV6-5 with TRBJ1-2; 7 bases are a match to TRBD1. V gave up 10 bases and J gave up 6 bases; unmatched junction bases: 8. CDR3 length: 12 residues. The germline gives CDR1 MNHEY, CDR2 SVGAGI. The chain's CDR3 is CATRVQGDGYTF. CDR3 nucleotide sequence: TGTGCCACCAGGGTCCAGGGGGATGGCTACACCTTC.

This chain uses TRBV28 with TRBJ1-2; D is ambiguous. The CDR3 contains 13 residues. Looked up from germline, CDR1 is MDHEN and CDR2 is SYDVKM. The V end was cut by 4 bases, the J end by 6 bases, with 12 bases between. The CDR3 nucleotides read TGTGCCAGCAGTTGGAGGACTCCGGATGGCTACACCTTC. Encoded protein: CASSWRTPDGYTF.

This clone is a singleton in its sample. This chain connects TRBV5-4 to TRBJ1-1; no reliable D call. The V and J ends lost 0 bases and 4 bases respectively, with 10 bases between them. The CDR3 spans 14 residues. The germline CDR1 and CDR2 sequences are SGHNT and YYREEE (reference sequence). The CDR3: CASSLVEGGTEAFF. In nucleotides, the CDR3 is TGTGCCAGCAGCTTGGTTGAGGGAGGCACTGAAGCTTTCTTT. Together with reference TRBV5-4 and TRBJ1-1, the CDR3 gives the full variable domain: ETGVTQSPTHLIKTRGQQVTLRCSSQSGHNTVSWYQQALGQGPQFIFQYYREEENGRGNFPPRFSGLQFPNYSSELNVNALELDDSALYLCASSLVEGGTEAFFGQGTRLTVV.

The rearrangement joins TRBV10-3 to TRBJ1-2; D is perhaps TRBD1 (6 bases). CDR3 length: 15 residues. Germline V gene lookup returns CDR1 ENHRY and CDR2 SYGVKD. The ends were cut back, 8 bases at V and 3 bases at J, with 19 bases in the middle. This chain's CDR3 is CAILGTSGTDYGYTF. The CDR3 bases are TGTGCCATCCTCGGGACAAGTGGTACGGACTATGGCTACACCTTC.

This chain connects TRBV7-8 to TRBJ1-2; tentatively, D is TRBD1 (5 bases). The germline V gene has CDR1 SGHVS and CDR2 FQNEAQ. CDR3 length: 13 amino acids. Trimming took off 3 bases at V and 7 bases at J, with 12 bases between the two ends. The CDR3 sequence is CASSFGSQGGYTF. The CDR3 DNA sequence: TGTGCCAGCAGCTTCGGGTCCCAGGGTGGCTACACCTTC.

This sequence joins TRBV7-2 and TRBJ1-5; D may be TRBD1 (5 bases). Germline V gives CDR1 SGHTA, CDR2 FQGNSA. This CDR3 has 15 amino acids. Trimming removed 1 base at V and 5 bases at J, with 12 bases between. CDR3: CASSLGGLHYQPQHF. The CDR3 DNA is TGTGCCAGCAGCTTAGGGGGACTCCATTATCAGCCCCAGCATTTT.

The genes are TRBV4-2 and TRBJ2-3; 10 bases map to TRBD2. Trimming took 1 base from V and 4 from J; bases not matched to a gene: 8. CDR3 length equals 17 residues. Germline V gene lookup returns CDR1 LGHNA and CDR2 YNFKEQ. The CDR3: CASSQVGAGGPADTQYF. DNA of the CDR3: TGTGCCAGCAGCCAAGTGGGAGCGGGGGGGCCCGCAGATACGCAGTATTTT.

This chain connects TRBV4-1 to TRBJ2-2, with no clear D. The germline CDR1 and CDR2 sequences are MGHRA and YSYEKL. V dropped 3 bases and J dropped 4 bases, with 9 bases sitting between them. The CDR3 has 14 residues. CDR3 bases: TGCGCCAGCAGCCACACGTACGGCACCGGGGAGCTGTTTTTT. Protein product: CASSHTYGTGELFF.

The genes are TRBV30 and TRBJ2-2, with 8 bases identical to TRBD2. Germline CDR1 and CDR2: GTSNPN and SVGIG (reference sequence). The CDR3 is made up of 14 amino acids. J gave up 6 bases and V 2 bases, and 5 bases lay outside the gene matches. The CDR3 bases are TGTGCCTGGAGTCCGGGACTAGGGGCCGGGGAGCTGTTTTTT. It specifies CAWSPGLGAGELFF.

The gene calls are TRBV29-1 and TRBJ2-1; 8 positions agree with TRBD2. The CDR3 has 15 residues. J gave up 4 bases and V 1 base, and 6 bases lay outside the gene matches. Looked up from germline, CDR1 is SQVTM and CDR2 is ANQGSEA. The CDR3 sequence: CSVEGGRGDYNEQFF. Here the CDR3 DNA reads TGCAGCGTTGAAGGAGGGCGGGGGGATTACAATGAGCAGTTCTTC.

This chain links TRBV7-9 with TRBJ1-2, with 7 bases aligning to TRBD1. Germline assignment: CDR1 SEHNR and CDR2 FQNEAQ (reference sequence). V gave up 6 bases and J gave up 4 bases; unmatched junction bases: 11. The CDR3 is 15 amino acids. The DNA of the CDR3 is TGTGCCAGCAGGTTATCGACAGGGCGCGGCTATGGCTACACCTTC. It yields the protein CASRLSTGRGYGYTF.

The V gene is TRBV28, the J gene TRBJ1-5, with TRBD1 matching 7 bases. Germline V gives CDR1 MDHEN, CDR2 SYDVKM. The CDR3 sequence is 14 residues long. The V and J ends lost 5 bases and 5 bases, in that order; junction bases with no gene match: 6. The CDR3: CASSLDRADQPQHF. DNA of the CDR3: TGTGCCAGCAGTCTAGACAGGGCGGATCAGCCCCAGCATTTT.